The 3 T cell receptor beta chains below come from one sample, sequenced in a study of technical replicates of blood from several donors. Profiling relied on immunoSEQ multiplex PCR, and the TCRdb table lists in-frame clones only, not all of them. The data contain about 82,000 clones, around 94% of them singletons. Sample: T cells isolated from PBMCs. Every receptor here comes from a human donor in good health.

CDR3 bases: TGTGCCATCAGAGAGACAGGGGTGACCTACGAGCAGTACTTC. Encoded protein: CAIRETGVTYEQYF. This sequence joins TRBV10-3 and TRBJ2-7; 8 nucleotides agree with TRBD1. Per germline, CDR1 ENHRY and CDR2 SYGVKD. The length of the CDR3 is 14 residues. J gave up 2 bases and V 6 bases, and 6 bases lay outside the gene matches.

The chain joins TRBV10-3 to TRBJ1-5; D ambiguous. V was shortened by 0 bases and J by 7 bases, with 7 bases between the two germline ends. The CDR3 extends over 13 amino acids. CDR1 is ENHRY, CDR2 SYGVKD, per germline. DNA for the CDR3: TGTGCCATCAGTGAGTCCCGAGAACAGCCCCAGCATTTT. Protein product: CAISESREQPQHF.

The chain carries TRBV29-1 and TRBJ1-3; D is possibly TRBD1 (5 bases). Germline CDR1 reads SQVTM; CDR2 reads ANQGSEA. V lost 3 bases to trimming and J lost 3 bases, with 12 bases between them. The CDR3 is 14 residues long. This CDR3 reads CSVEIGGYGNTIYF. In nucleotides, the CDR3 is TGCAGCGTTGAGATCGGGGGGTATGGAAACACCATATATTTT.